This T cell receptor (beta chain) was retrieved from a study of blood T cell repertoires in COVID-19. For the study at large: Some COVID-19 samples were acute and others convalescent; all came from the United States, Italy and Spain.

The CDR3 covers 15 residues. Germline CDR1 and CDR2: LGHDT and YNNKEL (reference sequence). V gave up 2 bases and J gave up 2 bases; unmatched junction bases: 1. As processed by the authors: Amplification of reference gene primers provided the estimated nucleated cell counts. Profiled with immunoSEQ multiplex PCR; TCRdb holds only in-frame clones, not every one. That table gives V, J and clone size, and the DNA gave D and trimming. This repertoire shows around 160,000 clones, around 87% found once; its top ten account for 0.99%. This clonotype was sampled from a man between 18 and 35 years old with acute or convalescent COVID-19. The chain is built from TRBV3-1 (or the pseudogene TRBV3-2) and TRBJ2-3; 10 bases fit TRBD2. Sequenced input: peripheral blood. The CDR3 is CASSQLAGATDTQYF. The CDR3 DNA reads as TGTGCCAGCAGCCAACTAGCGGGGGCCACAGATACGCAGTATTTT.